The present T cell receptor beta chain was sequenced within a study of cytotoxic CD8 clonotypes in ibrutinib-treated CLL. Whole-study findings and limits: Clonality rose at ibrutinib response, held steady in sustained remission, and fell toward baseline at progression.

With regard to this clone: As yet, its antigen is unknown.

Germline lookup yields CDR1 MNHEY and CDR2 SMNVEV (reference sequence). The CDR3 runs 14 residues. V lost 7 bases to trimming and J lost 3 bases, with 12 bases between them. Profiling relied on immunoSEQ multiplex PCR, and the TCRdb table lists in-frame clones only, not all of them. The data show roughly 200,000 clones, with roughly 77% seen just once and 5.5% to 7% held by the top ten. Sample: PBMCs, taken after 12 months of ibrutinib treatment. The TCR originated in a human donor with chronic lymphocytic leukemia. The V and J genes are TRBV27 and TRBJ2-2; D is undetermined. CDR3 sequence reads: CASTWTLDTGELFF. For the CDR3, the DNA is TGTGCCAGCACCTGGACCCTTGACACCGGGGAGCTGTTTTTT.